One sample yielded the 13 T cell receptor beta chains listed below, sequenced in a study of Ad26.COV2.S vaccination and SARS-CoV-2 variants (dated by TCRdb to the early 2020s). Explained via the paper, the treatment or condition label denotes: about 20 received Ad26.COV2.S at low or high dose, single or two shots; about five received placebo; per-sample allocation not given. Repertoires of vaccine and placebo recipients were sequenced from samples collected on day 63 after the first injection. Library construction relied on the immunoSEQ multiplex PCR assay. In TCRdb, the immuneACCESS table is reduced to in-frame sequences with V and J assigned. These tables do not hold every clone; where another copy was compared, an unresolved V gene accounts for under half, and the others remain unexplained. Within this sample are more than 400,000 clones, with over 80% of them counted one time only. Around 1.7% of the sample goes to the ten largest clones.

This specimen consisted of peripheral blood, obtained in a trial of Ad26.COV2.S vaccine versus placebo. The receptors stem from a person aged 18-65 years who received the Ad26.COV2.S COVID-19 vaccine or a placebo.

The V call is TRBV4-1, the J call TRBJ1-1; D is unclear. The CDR3 is made up of 16 amino acids. V was cut by 1 base and J by 1 base, with 13 bases left in between. CDR1 is MGHRA and CDR2 is YSYEKL in the germline V gene. The DNA for the CDR3 is TGCGCCAGCAGCCAAGTTTTCCCGGGAACGAACACTGAAGCTTTCTTT. It translates to CASSQVFPGTNTEAFF.

V usage is TRBV30 and J usage is TRBJ1-5, with D uncertain. Trimming removed 0 bases from V and 5 bases from J, with 8 bases in between. The germline gives CDR1 GTSNPN, CDR2 SVGIG (reference sequence). There are 13 residues in the CDR3. CDR3 nucleotides: TGTGCCTGGAGTGTAAAGCTCGATCAGCCCCAGCATTTT. This codes for CAWSVKLDQPQHF.

CDR3 region: CASSLAPTGVVMGYGYTF. CDR3 nucleotides: TGTGCCAGCAGCTTAGCCCCGACAGGGGTCGTTATGGGCTATGGCTACACCTTC. This rearrangement joins TRBV11-2 to TRBJ1-2; 8 positions agree with TRBD1. The CDR3 sequence is 18 residues long. Per germline, CDR1 SGHAT and CDR2 FQNNGV. Germline trimming cut 1 base from V and 4 bases from J; bases unmatched to any gene: 14.

The chain is built from TRBV9 and TRBJ2-3; 7 bases align to TRBD1. With V trimmed by 3 bases and J by 3 bases, 10 bases remained unmatched. The CDR3 is made up of 16 amino acids. Germline V lookup: CDR1 SGDLS, CDR2 YYNGEE. CDR3 region: CASSATGTVVTDTQYF. For the CDR3, the DNA is TGTGCCAGCAGCGCTACCGGGACAGTGGTTACAGATACGCAGTATTTT.

The rearrangement links TRBV19 to TRBJ1-1; TRBD1 matches 8 bases. The CDR3 has 17 residues. Germline V lookup: CDR1 LNHDA, CDR2 SQIVND (reference sequence). Trimming at V came to 0 bases and at J to 5 bases, leaving 11 bases not matched to a gene. The CDR3 DNA reads TGTGCCAGTAGTATAGAGGGGTCAGGGGGCGTAGAAACTGAAGCTTTCTTT. This translates into CASSIEGSGGVETEAFF.

V is TRBV27 and J is TRBJ1-2, with D perhaps matching TRBD1 (6 bases). This CDR3 has 14 residues. Germline V gene lookup returns CDR1 MNHEY and CDR2 SMNVEV (reference sequence). Trimming shortened V by 2 bases and J by 6 bases, and 13 bases separated the two germline ends. The CDR3 loop reads CASSLRQGKNGYTF. As DNA, the CDR3 is TGTGCCAGCAGTTTACGGCAGGGGAAGAATGGCTACACCTTC.

This clone has just one count. V is TRBV9 and J is TRBJ1-1; TRBD1 matches 8 bases. From germline, CDR1 is SGDLS and CDR2 YYNGEE. This CDR3 is built from 16 residues. With V trimmed by 1 base and J by 4 bases, 9 bases remained unmatched. The CDR3 protein is CASSVRADRGTTEAFF. CDR3 coding DNA: TGTGCCAGCAGCGTAAGGGCAGACAGGGGCACCACTGAAGCTTTCTTT.

In its sample, this clone was seen once. This chain links TRBV6-5 with TRBJ2-7; D ambiguous. V lost 3 bases and J lost 2, with 14 bases in between. The germline gives CDR1 MNHEY, CDR2 SVGAGI. The length of the CDR3 is 15 residues. CDR3 protein: CASSYLSEGTYEQYF. The DNA of the CDR3 is TGTGCCAGCAGTTATTTATCGGAAGGTACCTACGAGCAGTACTTC.

This rearrangement joins TRBV7-6 to TRBJ2-6; 8 nucleotides align to TRBD1. Germline CDR1 is SGHVS and CDR2 is FNYEAQ. The length of the CDR3 is 17 residues. The V and J ends lost 1 base and 1 base, in that order; junction bases with no gene match: 3. The CDR3: CASSLDHRGSGANVLTF. The CDR3, as DNA: TGTGCCAGCAGCTTAGACCACAGGGGGTCTGGGGCCAACGTCCTGACTTTC.

The V gene is TRBV6-4, the J gene TRBJ2-3; TRBD1 matches 9 bases. Unmatched junction bases numbered 0, after V lost 4 bases and J lost 1 base. The CDR3 runs 14 residues. Germline V CDR1 and CDR2: MRHNA, SNTAGT. CDR3 nucleotides: TGTGCCAGCAGTGGGACAGGGGGCACAGATACGCAGTATTTT. Translation gives CASSGTGGTDTQYF.

This clone was counted a single time. This chain links TRBV14 with TRBJ1-1; no definite D call. Trimming stripped 0 bases from V and 5 bases from J, with 7 bases between. This CDR3 is built from 13 residues. The V gene's germline CDR1 is SGHDN and CDR2 FVKESK. Here the CDR3 DNA reads TGTGCCAGCAGCCAAGAACGGGGTACTGAAGCTTTCTTT. It translates to CASSQERGTEAFF.

This chain joins TRBV6-1 and TRBJ2-5; D gene unclear. Germline CDR1 MNHNS, CDR2 SASEGT. Trimming cost V 2 bases and J 9 bases, with 10 bases left between them. This CDR3 has 12 residues. The CDR3, as DNA: TGTGCCAGCAGTGAAAAAAGTTCGGCCCAGTACTTC. It is translated as CASSEKSSAQYF.

This clone occurred once. J is TRBJ2-1 and V is TRBV27; the match to TRBD1 covers 7 bases. CDR1 is MNHEY and CDR2 is SMNVEV in the germline V gene (reference sequence). CDR3 length: 13 residues. V trimming: 5 bases; J trimming: 14 bases; junction bases outside the gene matches: 12. Written as DNA, the CDR3 is TGTGCCAGCAGTCCCCTCTTAGGGGGCACGGAGTTCTTC. This encodes CASSPLLGGTEFF.